This TCR beta chain was documented in a study of shared clonotypes between healthy human individuals (dated by TCRdb to 2019 to 2021). About the study as a whole: Three men and two women, aged 18 to 49 years, made up the cohort. For each donor, three plates each were used for CD4 naive and CD4 memory, two plates were used for CD8 naive, and one plate was used for CD8 memory. To estimate repertoire size and how much clonotypes are shared between individuals, the study performed deep sequencing of blood TCR repertoires from a few healthy adults. Different laboratories and diverse techniques were used to prepare libraries and sequence TCR repertoires, to increase sequencing depth and limit assay-specific biases. Per donor, leukapheresis produced somewhere between about 0.9 and 9.5 billion PBMCs.

Study-wide conclusions, independent of this receptor: The small number of donors limited the genetic and exposure-history diversity represented. Roughly 5% of naive CD4, around 3.5% of naive CD8, around 2.3% of memory CD4, and around 0.42% of memory CD8 clonotypes were shared across several donors. Sampling was limited to blood, and TCR repertoires in tissue likely differ from TCR repertoires in blood. Estimated clonotype richness was generally larger for naive than for memory subsets. Even with the large sequencing depth, rarefaction of the sorted-subset datasets indicated that sequencing was incomplete. Compared with non-shared clonotypes, the clonotypes found in all four sorted-subset donors had higher generation probabilities. Based on pairwise subsampling, the degree of clonotype sharing among donors was expected to be affected by sequencing depth.

For the CD8 naive samples, CD45RO-negative cells were positively selected for CCR7, yielding a CD45RA+CCR7+ population from which TemRA cells were excluded. The donors were healthy, HIV-negative adults who had no recently reported acute infections or vaccinations. All donors were Caucasian adults living in Nashville, Tennessee, USA. Blood was collected by leukapheresis, and PBMCs were isolated by Ficoll-Histopaque density gradient centrifugation and then cryopreserved in liquid nitrogen vapor phase. Analytical flow cytometry was used to check the purity and quantity of every magnetically sorted T cell population. Genomic DNA was isolated from each sorted fraction and quantified by UV absorbance on a Nanodrop 2000c. Concerning this clone itself: What antigen it recognizes has not been identified. Per-base quality was not reported, and no clone a single base away is much larger than it.

The junction carries 13 bases between V and J, which are trimmed by 4 bases and 3 bases respectively. The CDR3 runs 14 residues from the cysteine to the phenylalanine. Only the CDR3 portion is preserved as DNA: 42 bases, with reading frame beginning at the first base. As encoded in the germline V gene, CDR1 is ENHRY while CDR2 is SYGVKD. TCR CDR3 regions were amplified from genomic DNA by multiplex PCR using the deep immunoSEQ assay. Extracted genomic DNA from each cell subset was distributed evenly across all wells of several immunoSEQ 96-well plates, and each plate was treated as a replicate. For sorted subsets, 150 to 250 ng of genomic DNA, equivalent to 25,000 to 35,000 T cell genomes, went into each replicate PCR. Purified libraries were measured with a Qubit 3.0 fluorometer, size-checked on a Bioanalyzer 2100, and measured again with the KAPA Library Quantification kit. Each immunoSEQ 96-well plate was sequenced on its own single-read 150-cycle Illumina NextSeq 550 flow cell. Regarding the original processing steps: Because the immunoSEQ output held only junctional sequences and lacked quality scores, the filtering could not match the filtering applied to full-length reads. To assign V/J genes and CDR3, sequences were annotated against IMGT germline references using PyIR, a Python wrapper for IgBLAST v1.9. Reads with weak V/J assignments (E-value above 1e-6), missing CDR3, stop codons, out-of-frame junctions, or ambiguous translated residues were removed. V3J clonotypes were defined by identical inferred V gene, J gene, and CDR3 amino acid sequence. The percentage overlap between two repertoires was calculated by dividing the number of shared unique clonotypes by the size of the smaller repertoire. Repertoire richness was assessed with RTK rarefaction, the Chao1 estimator, and Recon v2.1 estimates of unobserved clonotypes. For all TCRbeta clonotypes obtained by the gDNA method from four donors, generation probabilities were computed with OLGA. In TCRdb, the immuneACCESS table is reduced to in-frame sequences with V and J assigned. These tables do not hold every clone; where another copy was compared, an unresolved V gene accounts for under half, and the others remain unexplained. V and J calls and clone size are copied from that table; D and trimming were computed from the DNA. This sample comprises about 2 million clones, around 96% of them detected only once. Roughly 1.1% of the sample belongs to the ten largest clones.

The sequence was collected from a man between 18 and 35 years old in good health. The chain links TRBV10-3 with TRBJ2-7, with TRBD1 perhaps the D gene, on 6 matching bases. The sequencing input was naive CD8+ T cells sorted from blood. What this sample's cell subset or site label stands for: CD45RA+CCR7+. The bases are TGTGCCATCAGTGGAACAGGGTCTAACTACGAGCAGTACTTC. Its protein reads: CAISGTGSNYEQYF.